The 17 T cell receptor beta chains presented below share a single source sample, sequenced in a study of technical replicates of blood from a few donors. Assay: immunoSEQ multiplex PCR; the TCRdb copy retains only in-frame clones and omits some. The repertoire holds around 83,000 clones, with 94% as singletons. The sample comprised T cells isolated from PBMCs. The receptors here all came from a human donor in good health.

Note on this clone: Its ends do not fully match the called genes, so a read error is possible. The CDR3 is CASSLGEGSTSFF. DNA of the CDR3: TGTGCCAGCAGCTTAGGGGAGGGCTCGACGTCTTTCTTC. J is TRBJ2-7 and V is TRBV7-7; 7 bases fit TRBD2. CDR3 length: 13 residues. Germline-derived CDR1 and CDR2 are SSHAT and FNYEAQ (reference sequence). Full variable domain (outside the CDR3, taken from reference TRBV7-7 and TRBJ2-7): GAGVSQSPRYKVTKRGQDVTLRCDPISSHATLYWYQQALGQGPEFLTYFNYEAQPDKSGLPSDRFSAERPEGSISTLTIQRTEQRDSAMYRCASSLGEGSTSFFGPGTRLTVT.

The rearrangement links TRBV13 to TRBJ1-5, with unresolved D. Deletions cut 4 bases from V and 4 bases from J, with 5 bases between. Germline CDR1 PRHDT, CDR2 FYEKMQ (reference sequence). CDR3 length equals 12 residues. The chain's CDR3 is CASSSINQPQHF. The CDR3 DNA sequence: TGTGCCAGCAGCTCCATTAATCAGCCCCAGCATTTT. The entire variable domain, with the rest obtained from reference TRBV13 and TRBJ1-5, is as follows: AAGVIQSPRHLIKEKRETATLKCYPIPRHDTVYWYQQGPGQDPQFLISFYEKMQSDKGSIPDRFSAQQFSDYHSELNMSSLELGDSALYFCASSSINQPQHFGDGTRLSIL.

This chain joins TRBV9 and TRBJ2-5; D gene unclear. The CDR3 contains 12 residues. Germline V gives CDR1 SGDLS, CDR2 YYNGEE. V lost 4 bases and J 0 bases, leaving 4 bases between the germline ends. The CDR3 DNA reads TGTGCCAGCAGCCCAGACCAAGAGACCCAGTACTTC. Translation: CASSPDQETQYF.

V gene TRBV6-1 combines with J gene TRBJ2-5; 11 bases agree with TRBD2. With V trimmed by 5 bases and J by 5 bases, 4 bases remained unmatched. This CDR3 comprises 14 residues. Per germline, CDR1 MNHNS and CDR2 SASEGT. The CDR3 region is CASSFSGGAETQYF. CDR3 coding DNA: TGTGCCAGCAGTTTTAGCGGGGGGGCGGAGACCCAGTACTTC.

V gene TRBV19 combines with J gene TRBJ2-6, with 10 bases fitting TRBD1. Germline CDR1 is LNHDA and CDR2 is SQIVND (reference sequence). With V trimmed by 9 bases and J by 2 bases, 7 bases remained unmatched. The CDR3 has 16 residues. The DNA of the CDR3 is TGTGCCAGCCTGACAGGGGGCGCGGCTGGGGCCAACGTCCTGACTTTC. Its translation is CASLTGGAAGANVLTF.

V and J are TRBV5-4 and TRBJ1-4; 8 positions agree with TRBD1. V gave up 4 bases and J gave up 8 bases; unmatched junction bases: 13. CDR1 and CDR2 (germline): SGHNT, YYREEE (reference sequence). This CDR3 has 16 residues. CDR3 loop: CASSPRGQGADEKLFF. The CDR3 coding sequence is TGTGCCAGCAGCCCGAGGGGGCAGGGGGCTGACGAAAAACTGTTTTTT.

V is TRBV19 and J is TRBJ1-2; 8 bases are shared with TRBD1. V lost 5 bases to trimming and J lost 7 bases; unmatched junction nucleotides: 12. Germline-derived CDR1 and CDR2 are LNHDA and SQIVND (reference sequence). This CDR3 is 15 amino acids long. In nucleotides, the CDR3 is TGTGCCAGTAGTTTCACTCCCCCAGGGGGCTTTGGCTACACCTTC. Amino acid sequence: CASSFTPPGGFGYTF.

The rearrangement links TRBV7-9 to TRBJ2-6; D gene uncertain. Trimming left V 1 base short and J 1 base short, with 5 bases between. The CDR3 has 15 amino acids. Germline V gene lookup returns CDR1 SEHNR and CDR2 FQNEAQ (reference sequence). The CDR3 coding sequence is TGTGCCAGCAGCTTAGGCGTGTCTGGGGCCAACGTCCTGACTTTC. Translating it yields CASSLGVSGANVLTF.

The CDR3 nucleotides are TGTGCCAGCAGGGCGTCGCCGACAGGGAATTCACCCCTCCACTTT. This codes for CASRASPTGNSPLHF. This sequence joins TRBV6-5 and TRBJ1-6, with TRBD1 identical over 7 bases. CDR1 MNHEY and CDR2 SVGAGI come from the germline V gene. The CDR3 extends over 15 amino acids. The junction had 9 bases not matched to a gene; V was cut back by 6 bases and J by 7 bases.

This chain uses TRBV18 with TRBJ1-3; D perhaps matches TRBD1 (5 bases). V was shortened by 0 bases and J by 2 bases, with 8 bases between the two germline ends. There are 15 residues in the CDR3. Germline loops: CDR1 KGHSH, CDR2 LQKENI. The CDR3 sequence: CASSPPQQAGNTIYF. CDR3 DNA: TGTGCCAGCTCACCACCACAACAGGCTGGAAACACCATATATTTT.

This chain links TRBV28 with TRBJ1-1; D gene unclear. Germline assignment: CDR1 MDHEN and CDR2 SYDVKM. Trimming removed 5 bases from V and 1 base from J, with 17 bases in between. The CDR3 runs to 16 residues. The CDR3 loop reads CASSTHNSGGNTEAFF. The CDR3 DNA sequence: TGTGCCAGCAGTACCCATAACTCCGGTGGGAACACTGAAGCTTTCTTT.

The chain links TRBV29-1 to TRBJ1-4, with unresolved D. Germline CDR1 reads SQVTM; CDR2 reads ANQGSEA. The CDR3 loop spans 14 amino acids. The V and J ends lost 6 bases and 4 bases respectively, with 15 bases between them. CDR3 region: CSVDSALGNEKLFF. DNA for the CDR3: TGCAGCGTCGACTCTGCCCTCGGTAATGAAAAACTGTTTTTT.

J is TRBJ1-3 and V is TRBV6-1; no reliable D call. CDR3 length equals 16 residues. Trimming cost V 1 base and J 1 base, with 11 bases left between them. Looked up from germline, CDR1 is MNHNS and CDR2 is SASEGT. The CDR3 spells CASSEESRRSGNTIYF. Written as DNA, the CDR3 is TGTGCCAGCAGTGAAGAGTCGAGGAGGTCTGGAAACACCATATATTTT.

The gene calls are TRBV29-1 and TRBJ2-7; 10 nucleotides align to TRBD1. From germline, CDR1 is SQVTM and CDR2 ANQGSEA. This CDR3 is 14 amino acids long. The junction had 8 bases not matched to a gene; V was cut back by 7 bases and J by 2 bases. The CDR3: CSASGGQGTYEQYF. Here the CDR3 DNA reads TGCAGCGCTTCTGGGGGACAGGGGACCTACGAGCAGTACTTC.

The rearrangement uses TRBV5-1 and TRBJ1-4, with D perhaps TRBD1 (6 bases). The CDR3 spans 16 residues. From germline, CDR1 is SGHRS and CDR2 YFSETQ. V lost 4 bases, J lost 5 bases, and 18 bases lay in between. This chain's CDR3 is CASSPRSAQGNEKLFF. In DNA, the CDR3 is TGCGCCAGCAGCCCCCGATCCGCACAGGGAAATGAAAAACTGTTTTTT. The whole variable domain, remainder taken from reference TRBV5-1 and TRBJ1-4, is KAGVTQTPRYLIKTRGQQVTLSCSPISGHRSVSWYQQTPGQGLQFLFEYFSETQRNKGNFPGRFSGRQFSNSRSEMNVSTLELGDSALYLCASSPRSAQGNEKLFFGSGTQLSVL.

The chain uses TRBV21-1 and TRBJ2-1; the D call of TRBD2 is as the table states it, not checked on the DNA. TRBV21-1 represents a pseudogene. The CDR3 extends over 14 amino acids. The DNA of the CDR3 is TGTGCCAGCCTCAAAGCGGGAGAATCGAATGAGCAGTTCTTC. Amino acids: CASLKAGESNEQFF.

The gene calls are TRBV5-6 and TRBJ2-1; TRBD2 agrees at 14 bases. The trim removed 3 bases at V and 3 bases at J, leaving 2 bases unmatched. This CDR3 region has 16 residues. Germline assignment: CDR1 SGHDT and CDR2 YYEEEE. The CDR3 sequence is CASSWGTSGGYNEQFF. The CDR3 region has the DNA TGTGCCAGCAGCTGGGGGACTAGCGGGGGCTACAATGAGCAGTTCTTC.